The entry that follows covers one T cell receptor (beta chain) sequence. This entry comes from a study of Ad26.COV2.S vaccination and SARS-CoV-2 variants. Between the trimmed V and J ends, which lost 8 bases and 2 bases, there was a span of 11 bases. The CDR3 runs to 13 residues. Germline CDR1 is LGHDT and CDR2 is YNNKEL (reference sequence). Treatment of the sample: around 19 received Ad26.COV2.S at low or high dose, single or two shots; roughly 5 received placebo; per-sample allocation not given. Collection of the samples took place on day 63 after the first injection of vaccine or placebo. Produced via immunoSEQ multiplex PCR; TCRdb's table is partial and in-frame only. In the table there are a few hundred thousand clones, approximately 87% of which are singletons.

The chain employs TRBV3-1 (or the pseudogene TRBV3-2) and TRBJ2-3; D might be TRBD2 (5 bases). The receptor's source is a person between 18 and 60 years old who received the Ad26.COV2.S COVID-19 vaccine or a placebo. Sequenced here: peripheral blood, sampled in a trial of Ad26.COV2.S vaccine versus placebo. The CDR3 DNA reads TGTGCCAGCTCTAGCCTATACACAGATACGCAGTATTTT. It yields the protein CASSSLYTDTQYF.